This TCR beta chain was documented in a study of blood T cell repertoires in COVID-19. About the study: The study drew acute and convalescent COVID-19 samples from the United States, Italy and Spain. Sources were T cells, B-cell-depleted T cells, or PBMCs; the material itself was cDNA or gDNA.

The assay was immunoSEQ multiplex PCR, and TCRdb's table has in-frame clones only and misses some. The profile shows 95,000 to 110,000 clones, 89% of them singletons. Germline loops: CDR1 SQVTM, CDR2 ANQGSEA. There are 14 residues in the CDR3. The ends were cut back, 1 base at V and 0 bases at J, with 9 bases in the middle. This clone was detected once. The receptor was derived from a woman older than 75 in a cohort sampled during active COVID-19. The specimen sequenced was peripheral blood. The rearrangement links TRBV29-1 to TRBJ1-1; D is unresolved. For the CDR3, the DNA is TGCAGCGTTGAAGCAACCAGTATGAACACTGAAGCTTTCTTT. Protein sequence: CSVEATSMNTEAFF.